This record concerns one T cell receptor beta chain sequence. Here immunoSEQ multiplex PCR was the method, and the copy in TCRdb shows in-frame clones only, minus some. The sample has 400,000 to 550,000 clones; approximately 90% are singletons. The CDR3 is 14 amino acids. Germline CDR1 SGHNT, CDR2 YYREEE (reference sequence). V was clipped by 3 bases and J by 2 bases; unmatched bases: 5. The data originate from a study of blood T cell repertoires in COVID-19. Study details: Sites across the United States, Italy and Spain contributed samples from acute and convalescent COVID-19. Sources were T cells, B-cell-depleted T cells, or PBMCs; the material itself was cDNA or gDNA.

The material sequenced was peripheral blood. The rearrangement uses TRBV5-4 and TRBJ2-7; 7 bases map to TRBD1. The TCR originated in a woman younger than 45 with acute or convalescent COVID-19. The CDR3 loop reads CASSSRDSPYEQYF. The DNA of the CDR3 is TGTGCCAGCAGCTCCCGGGACAGTCCCTACGAGCAGTACTTC.